A selection of T cell receptor beta chains follows, all from one sample in a study of blood T cell repertoires in COVID-19. Clones were sequenced by immunoSEQ multiplex PCR, and TCRdb holds only the in-frame ones, with some missing. The data show under 350,000 clones, 70% to 90% seen once. The sequencing sample was made of peripheral blood. These receptors were obtained from a woman in her seventies with acute or convalescent COVID-19. CDR3s include the opening cysteine and the closing phenylalanine or tryptophan. For some rows the clone size is stated as once, few or many, or as a class when expanded; others skip it.

j_call v_call clone_size cdr3_aa
TRBJ1-1 TRBV29-1 NA CSANRGADTEAFF
TRBJ2-2 TRBV6-5 NA CASSTGQSTGELFF
TRBJ1-2 TRBV6-4 few CASRRPWDRISGYTF
TRBJ2-2 TRBV18 NA CASSPRDRGRPGTGELFF
TRBJ1-2 TRBV18 NA CASSPAAGFYGYTF
TRBJ1-2 TRBV5-1 NA CASSLASGARGDGYTF
TRBJ1-1 TRBV6-5 NA CASSFRGNTEAFF
TRBJ2-7 TRBV2 NA CASSGTGDYYEQYF
TRBJ1-2 TRBV3-1/TRBV3-2 few CASSQGQNYGYTF
TRBJ1-2 TRBV10-3 NA CAVTGDLNYGYTF
TRBJ2-3 TRBV7-9 NA CASSLVGIGVDTQYF
TRBJ2-7 TRBV30 NA CAWRSTSISSYEQYF